This TCR beta chain was sequenced during a study of long-term antiretroviral therapy in people with HIV. A v3.0 immunoSEQ assay was performed at survey level. Sequencing was performed with immunoSEQ multiplex PCR; in TCRdb, only in-frame clones are kept and a portion is missing. The sample holds tens of thousands of clones; roughly 80% are singletons and the top ten take approximately 11%. Study outcomes and limitations: Despite increasing after ART, diversity remained lower than that of transplant donor controls.

V lost 1 base, J lost 1 base, and 14 bases lay in between. The CDR3 consists of 17 residues. Germline CDR1 reads SGHVS; CDR2 reads FNYEAQ. As to this clone: Its antigen remains unidentified.

The chain joins TRBV7-6 to TRBJ1-3; no definite D call. The sequence was obtained from a man between 18 and 35 years old with HIV. Sample: unsorted PBMCs, taken 0.8 years before starting antiretroviral therapy. CDR3: CASSLVPQGSSGNTIYF. The DNA of the CDR3 is TGTGCCAGCAGCTTAGTCCCTCAAGGGTCATCTGGAAACACCATATATTTT.